Below are 20 T cell receptor beta chains sequenced from a single sample in a study of blood T cell repertoires in COVID-19. Clones were sequenced by immunoSEQ multiplex PCR, and TCRdb holds only the in-frame ones, with some missing. This table has around 300,000 clones, about 83% appearing once. The sample comprised PBMCs or T cells enriched from blood (not recorded which). These receptors were collected from a woman aged 40 to 50 who had recovered from COVID-19.

This sequence joins TRBV2 and TRBJ2-7; 7 positions agree with TRBD1. V dropped 8 bases and J dropped 2; count of bases not matched to a gene: 12. Germline V CDR1 and CDR2: SNHLY, FYNNEI. The CDR3 is made up of 15 amino acids. DNA for the CDR3: TGTGCCAGCGGACAGGAGAGGGGCTCGACCTACGAGCAGTACTTC. Its translation: CASGQERGSTYEQYF.

J is TRBJ2-1 and V is TRBV4-1; 7 bases fit TRBD2. This CDR3 contains 14 residues. Trimming at V came to 3 bases and at J to 6 bases, leaving 5 bases not matched to a gene. CDR1 MGHRA and CDR2 YSYEKL come from the germline V gene. The DNA of the CDR3 is TGCGCCAGCAGCCAGTCAGCGGGAATCAATGAGCAGTTCTTC. Translation: CASSQSAGINEQFF.

This clone was detected only once. The gene calls are TRBV21-1 and TRBJ2-1; the DNA was not used to check the table's D call, TRBD2. TRBV21-1 is a pseudogene segment. The CDR3 is 16 residues long. The CDR3 sequence: CASSGRSSGSGDEQFF. CDR3 DNA: TGTGCCAGCAGCGGGAGGTCTAGCGGGAGCGGGGATGAGCAGTTCTTC.

V usage is TRBV7-9 and J usage is TRBJ2-1, with TRBD1 matching over 8 bases. CDR3 length: 14 amino acids. Germline values: CDR1 SEHNR, CDR2 FQNEAQ (reference sequence). Unmatched junction bases numbered 3, after V lost 3 bases and J lost 5 bases. The CDR3 DNA is TGTGCCAGCAGCTTCGGGACAGGAGACAATGAGCAGTTCTTC. Translation: CASSFGTGDNEQFF.

This clone was recorded once. The chain has TRBV6-6 and TRBJ2-7; D remains ambiguous. V gave up 1 base and J gave up 4 bases, with 11 bases separating them. The germline V gene has CDR1 MNHNY and CDR2 SVGAGI (reference sequence). The CDR3 contains 14 residues. The CDR3 DNA is TGTGCCAGCAGTTACTTCCAGGCCCCTTACGAGCAGTACTTC. It is translated as CASSYFQAPYEQYF.

J is TRBJ1-4 and V is TRBV28, with D hard to call. CDR3 length equals 16 residues. Germline values: CDR1 MDHEN, CDR2 SYDVKM. Trimming removed 4 bases from V and 6 bases from J, with 18 bases in between. This CDR3 reads CASSSPRESLDEKLFF. CDR3 sequence (DNA): TGTGCCAGCAGTTCGCCTCGGGAGAGCCTTGATGAAAAACTGTTTTTT.

The chain recombines TRBV6-1 with TRBJ2-2; a weak D match, TRBD2 (5 bases). The CDR3 covers 17 residues. Germline V gene data show CDR1 as MNHNS and CDR2 as SASEGT. V was pared by 2 bases and J by 7 bases, with 20 bases between. CDR3 sequence (DNA): TGTGCCAGCAGTGAACGGGATAGCCTACAATGGGTCGGGGAGCTGTTTTTT. Protein: CASSERDSLQWVGELFF.

The CDR3 DNA follows: TGTGCCAGCAGCCTAGACGGAAGTAATTCACCCCTCCACTTT. Residues: CASSLDGSNSPLHF. The chain has TRBV6-5 and TRBJ1-6; D remains unclear. The CDR3 contains 14 residues. Per the germline V gene, CDR1 is MNHEY and CDR2 is SVGAGI. Trimming removed 6 bases from V and 6 bases from J, with 12 bases in between.

V is TRBV7-2 and J is TRBJ2-1, with D perhaps TRBD2 (6 bases). CDR3 length: 15 amino acids. The V gene lost 2 bases and the J gene lost 2 bases, with 10 bases spanning the gap. Germline assignment: CDR1 SGHTA and CDR2 FQGNSA. CDR3 DNA sequence: TGTGCCAGCAGCTTAACTCGGGAGACCTACAATGAGCAGTTCTTC. Translated: CASSLTRETYNEQFF.

The chain combines TRBV19 with TRBJ2-2, with D perhaps TRBD1 (5 bases). Germline CDR1 is LNHDA and CDR2 is SQIVND (reference sequence). Trimming removed 5 bases from V and 1 base from J, with 8 bases in between. The CDR3 totals 14 residues. CDR3 bases: TGTGCCAGTAGTCTTGGACAGAACACCGGGGAGCTGTTTTTT. This sequence encodes CASSLGQNTGELFF.

This sequence joins TRBV7-9 and TRBJ2-6, with 8 bases identical to TRBD1. Germline V gene sequence: CDR1 SEHNR, CDR2 FQNEAQ (reference sequence). With V trimmed by 3 bases and J by 0 bases, 7 bases remained unmatched. The CDR3 has 18 residues. CDR3 residues: CASSFGQGFSSGANVLTF. The DNA of the CDR3 is TGTGCCAGCAGCTTTGGACAGGGCTTCAGCTCTGGGGCCAACGTCCTGACTTTC. The full variable domain, its missing parts supplied by reference TRBV7-9 and TRBJ2-6, is DTGVSQNPRHKITKRGQNVTFRCDPISEHNRLYWYRQTLGQGPEFLTYFQNEAQLEKSRLLSDRFSAERPKGSFSTLEIQRTEQGDSAMYLCASSFGQGFSSGANVLTFGAGSRLTVL.

The rearrangement uses TRBV7-9 and TRBJ2-1; TRBD2 matches 8 bases. Germline CDR1 SEHNR, CDR2 FQNEAQ (reference sequence). V dropped 6 bases and J dropped 9; count of bases not matched to a gene: 7. This CDR3 comprises 13 residues. The CDR3 bases are TGTGCCAGCAGACTAGCGGCCCAAACTGAGCAGTTCTTC. Its protein product is CASRLAAQTEQFF.

A remark on this clone: A read error may produce the germline difference seen at one junction end. This chain joins TRBV19 and TRBJ1-4; D not resolved. This CDR3 is 12 amino acids long. Germline CDR1 is LNHDA and CDR2 is SQIVND (reference sequence). CDR3: CASSNSGGRRVF. CDR3 DNA: TGTGCCAGTAGTAACTCAGGAGGAAGGCGCGTTTTT. The whole variable domain, remainder taken from reference TRBV19 and TRBJ1-4, is DGGITQSPKYLFRKEGQNVTLSCEQNLNHDAMYWYRQDPGQGLRLIYYSQIVNDFQKGDIAEGYSVSREKKESFPLTVTSAQKNPTAFYLCASSNSGGRRVFGSGTQLSVL.

The CDR3 sequence is CASSQDNIFEQYF. The CDR3 nucleotides are TGTGCCAGCAGCCAAGACAATATTTTCGAGCAGTACTTC. The chain uses TRBV6-5 and TRBJ2-7, with unresolved D. The CDR3 is 13 amino acids. Germline CDR1 and CDR2: MNHEY and SVGAGI. The V gene lost 6 bases and the J gene lost 6 bases, with 15 bases spanning the gap.

The genes are TRBV9 and TRBJ1-2; perhaps TRBD1 as D (6 bases). CDR3 length: 16 amino acids. Germline V gene data show CDR1 as SGDLS and CDR2 as YYNGEE. The V and J ends lost 0 bases and 6 bases respectively, with 18 bases between them. The DNA for the CDR3 is TGTGCCAGCAGCGTAGAGTCGAGGACAGCTGGGGATGGCTACACCTTC. It specifies CASSVESRTAGDGYTF.

This clone showed up just once. Compared with germline, one end of the junction differs, possibly owing to a read error. The gene calls are TRBV6-2 or TRBV6-3 and TRBJ2-7, with D possibly matching TRBD1 (7 bases). There are 18 residues in the CDR3. Germline CDR1 reads MNHEY; CDR2 reads SVGEGT. The CDR3 DNA reads as TGTGCCAGCAGTTACCTACCCTGGAGGGACAGAGGGCCTAACCCCTTTGACTTC. Its translation is CASSYLPWRDRGPNPFDF.

V and J are TRBV19 and TRBJ2-1, with D possibly being TRBD1 (5 bases). Trimming took 0 bases from V and 0 from J, leaving 18 bases between them. CDR1 and CDR2 from the germline V gene are LNHDA and SQIVND (reference sequence). The CDR3 is 19 residues long. The CDR3 spells CASSIDQGAAASSYNEQFF. The CDR3, as DNA: TGTGCCAGTAGTATAGATCAAGGGGCGGCAGCCAGCTCCTACAATGAGCAGTTCTTC. The full variable domain, its missing parts supplied by reference TRBV19 and TRBJ2-1, is DGGITQSPKYLFRKEGQNVTLSCEQNLNHDAMYWYRQDPGQGLRLIYYSQIVNDFQKGDIAEGYSVSREKKESFPLTVTSAQKNPTAFYLCASSIDQGAAASSYNEQFFGPGTRLTVL.

The CDR3 protein is CAWMGQGYEQYF. In DNA, the CDR3 is TGTGCCTGGATGGGACAGGGCTACGAGCAGTACTTC. The gene calls are TRBV30 and TRBJ2-7, with 9 bases aligning to TRBD1. V lost 4 bases and J lost 3; bases outside the gene matches: 1. The CDR3 covers 12 residues. Germline V gene lookup returns CDR1 GTSNPN and CDR2 SVGIG (reference sequence).

This sequence joins TRBV5-4 and TRBJ2-7, with D possibly TRBD1 on 6 matching bases. The CDR3 totals 13 residues. Trimming shortened V by 7 bases and J by 7 bases, and 18 bases separated the two germline ends. CDR1 is SGHNT and CDR2 is YYREEE in the germline V gene (reference sequence). CDR3 DNA sequence: TGTGCCAGCTCGGACAGTCCCACCTGGGAGCAGTACTTC. Translating it yields CASSDSPTWEQYF.

This clone has more than one count but fewer than ten. The chain joins TRBV7-9 to TRBJ2-7; 9 bases are shared with TRBD2. V lost 1 base and J lost 3; bases outside the gene matches: 4. Looked up from germline, CDR1 is SEHNR and CDR2 is FQNEAQ (reference sequence). The CDR3 consists of 15 residues. The CDR3, as DNA: TGTGCCAGCAGCTTAGTTCTAGCGGGAAACTACGAGCAGTACTTC. This translates into CASSLVLAGNYEQYF.